The 15 T cell receptor beta chains reported below all come from one sample, sequenced in a study of OX40 agonist ivuxolimab in advanced cancers. The data were produced by immunoSEQ multiplex PCR, yet TCRdb's version contains in-frame clones alone and is incomplete. The sample has 9,000 to 15,000 clones, about 86% seen once; the top ten hold about 52%. Sequences were derived from CD4+ or CD8+ T cells sorted from blood, sampled in a trial of the OX40 agonist ivuxolimab. These receptors came from an adult with an advanced solid tumor such as melanoma, head and neck, liver or kidney cancer.

By sample fraction, this clone is hyperexpanded. The chain has TRBV19 and TRBJ2-7; D is unclear. Germline CDR1 LNHDA, CDR2 SQIVND (reference sequence). The V and J ends lost 3 bases and 6 bases respectively, with 6 bases between them. The CDR3 has 11 amino acids. The DNA for the CDR3 is TGTGCCAGTAGTATTTTTGGCGAGCAGTACTTC. Residues: CASSIFGEQYF.

The chain's CDR3 is CASFAGTGYNEQFF. CDR3 in DNA: TGTGCCAGCTTCGCCGGGACAGGGTACAATGAGCAGTTCTTC. The rearrangement links TRBV18 to TRBJ2-1; 9 bases are shared with TRBD1. V lost 7 bases, J lost 4 bases, and 5 bases stayed unmatched. Germline V CDR1 and CDR2: KGHSH, LQKENI. This CDR3 has 14 residues.

This clone was observed a handful of times. The chain recombines TRBV4-2 with TRBJ2-2; 7 bases fit TRBD2. CDR1 is LGHNA, CDR2 YNFKEQ, per germline. Trimming at V came to 0 bases and at J to 2 bases, leaving 6 bases not matched to a gene. This CDR3 has 17 amino acids. This CDR3 reads CASSQDRTSVNTGELFF. In DNA, the CDR3 is TGTGCCAGCAGCCAAGATCGGACTAGTGTCAACACCGGGGAGCTGTTTTTT.

V gene TRBV29-1 combines with J gene TRBJ2-1; 9 nucleotides match TRBD1. Trimming at V came to 7 bases and at J to 1 base, leaving 2 bases not matched to a gene. Germline V gene data show CDR1 as SQVTM and CDR2 as ANQGSEA. CDR3 length: 13 residues. The CDR3 nucleotides are TGCAGCGGCGGACAGGGGTCCTACAATGAGCAGTTCTTC. Its translation: CSGGQGSYNEQFF.

CDR3 protein: CASSFSAGATDTQYF. CDR3 nucleotide sequence: TGTGCCAGCAGCTTCTCGGCAGGGGCCACAGATACGCAGTATTTT. The chain recombines TRBV7-6 with TRBJ2-3, with D maybe TRBD1 (6 bases). V dropped 3 bases and J dropped 2 bases, with 12 bases sitting between them. There are 15 residues in the CDR3. Germline lookup yields CDR1 SGHVS and CDR2 FNYEAQ.

The chain combines TRBV5-1 with TRBJ2-2; D is unresolved. This CDR3 spans 14 amino acids. V shed 4 bases and J shed 4 bases, with 11 bases lying between them. Germline V lookup: CDR1 SGHRS, CDR2 YFSETQ. As DNA, the CDR3 is TGCGCCAGCAGCCCCTATTGGAGCACCGGGGAGCTGTTTTTT. Its protein product is CASSPYWSTGELFF. Filled out from reference TRBV5-1 and TRBJ2-2, the complete variable domain reads KAGVTQTPRYLIKTRGQQVTLSCSPISGHRSVSWYQQTPGQGLQFLFEYFSETQRNKGNFPGRFSGRQFSNSRSEMNVSTLELGDSALYLCASSPYWSTGELFFGEGSRLTVL.

The chain uses TRBV11-2 and TRBJ2-1; tentatively, D is TRBD2 (5 bases). The CDR3 spans 14 residues. Germline V CDR1 and CDR2: SGHAT, FQNNGV. V was shortened by 5 bases and J by 6 bases, with 14 bases between the two germline ends. CDR3: CASSPMDFPNEQFF. In nucleotides, the CDR3 is TGTGCCAGCAGCCCTATGGACTTCCCCAATGAGCAGTTCTTC. The variable domain in full, completed from reference TRBV11-2 and TRBJ2-1, reads EAGVAQSPRYKIIEKRQSVAFWCNPISGHATLYWYQQILGQGPKLLIQFQNNGVVDDSQLPKDRFSAERLKGVDSTLKIQPAKLEDSAVYLCASSPMDFPNEQFFGPGTRLTVL.

The V and J genes are TRBV28 and TRBJ1-1; 8 bases are shared with TRBD1. This CDR3 spans 19 amino acids. Germline assignment: CDR1 MDHEN and CDR2 SYDVKM. The V segment lost 5 bases and the J segment 3 bases; nucleotides outside the gene matches: 20. The CDR3: CASSQNRGQGEVWYTEAFF. CDR3 DNA sequence: TGTGCCAGCAGTCAAAATCGAGGACAGGGAGAGGTTTGGTACACTGAAGCTTTCTTT. Full variable domain (remainder filled in from reference TRBV28 and TRBJ1-1): DVKVTQSSRYLVKRTGEKVFLECVQDMDHENMFWYRQDPGLGLRLIYFSYDVKMKEKGDIPEGYSVSREKKERFSLILESASTNQTSMYLCASSQNRGQGEVWYTEAFFGQGTRLTVV.

The CDR3 here is CASSLIGGGMGWNTEAFF. CDR3 DNA sequence: TGTGCCAGCAGCTTGATCGGGGGCGGAATGGGTTGGAACACTGAAGCTTTCTTT. The V gene is TRBV5-4, the J gene TRBJ1-1; TRBD1 is a possible D gene (6 bases). The CDR3 is 18 residues long. Germline CDR1 SGHNT, CDR2 YYREEE (reference sequence). Trimming removed 1 base from V and 1 base from J, with 20 bases in between.

The CDR3 loop reads CASSSGLGVGYEQYF. DNA for the CDR3: TGTGCCAGCAGTTCCGGACTGGGGGTCGGCTACGAGCAGTACTTC. The chain combines TRBV27 with TRBJ2-7; D assignment may be TRBD1 or TRBD2 (5 bases each). Trimming removed 4 bases at V and 3 bases at J, with 16 bases between. Looked up from germline, CDR1 is MNHEY and CDR2 is SMNVEV (reference sequence). The CDR3 is 15 residues long.

This clone was counted once. The chain carries TRBV11-2 and TRBJ2-2, with 9 bases that match TRBD1. Unmatched junction bases numbered 12, after V lost 2 bases and J lost 8 bases. CDR3 length equals 17 residues. CDR1 and CDR2 from the germline V gene are SGHAT and FQNNGV. The CDR3, as DNA: TGTGCCAGCAGCTTATCCCCGGGACAGGGTTTGAGAGGGGAGCTGTTTTTT. It translates to CASSLSPGQGLRGELFF.

The rearrangement links TRBV28 to TRBJ2-3; TRBD1 might be the D (6 bases). Per the germline V gene, CDR1 is MDHEN and CDR2 is SYDVKM. Trimming cost V 5 bases and J 4 bases, with 22 bases left between them. CDR3 size: 17 residues. The chain's CDR3 is CASSLLLRGTLADTQYF. CDR3 sequence (DNA): TGTGCCAGCAGTCTGTTATTAAGAGGGACACTAGCAGATACGCAGTATTTT.

This clone was seen only once. The chain has TRBV7-3 and TRBJ2-6; D remains unclear. The CDR3 extends over 15 amino acids. The germline CDR1 and CDR2 sequences are SGHTA and FQGTGA. Trimming took 1 base from V and 2 from J, leaving 6 bases between them. CDR3: CASSLMGAGANVLTF. CDR3 bases: TGTGCCAGCAGCTTAATGGGTGCTGGGGCCAACGTCCTGACTTTC.

The rearrangement joins TRBV9 to TRBJ2-4; 7 nucleotides align to TRBD2. Germline CDR1 and CDR2: SGDLS and YYNGEE. Germline trimming cut 4 bases from V and 2 bases from J; bases unmatched to any gene: 3. The CDR3 is 14 amino acids. The CDR3 nucleotides read TGTGCCAGCAGCCCCGGGGGGACCAAAAACATTCAGTACTTC. This codes for CASSPGGTKNIQYF.

J is TRBJ2-7 and V is TRBV27; D is uncertain. CDR1 and CDR2 from the germline V gene are MNHEY and SMNVEV (reference sequence). Trimming left V 3 bases short and J 1 base short, with 7 bases between. The CDR3 is 13 residues long. CDR3 residues: CASSFVRSYEQYF. CDR3 coding DNA: TGTGCCAGCAGTTTCGTCCGGTCCTACGAGCAGTACTTC.